The T cell receptor beta chain described here comes from a study of cytomegalovirus exposure and HLA in healthy donors. Study results and caveats: The Asian-associated ancestry cluster reportedly had fewer N-insertions than the approximately 610-donor mean in a later analysis.

Primers for the PCR totalled 60 Vbeta and 13 Jbeta. Produced via immunoSEQ multiplex PCR; TCRdb's table is partial and in-frame only. The table lists more than 45,000 clones, approximately 63% of them singletons, with roughly a fifth in the top ten. The CDR3 has 14 amino acids. Trimming took off 8 bases at V and 2 bases at J, with 12 bases between the two ends. Germline CDR1 MNHNS, CDR2 SASEGT. A word on this clone: Its antigen remains unknown.

Source material: PBMCs. The origin of this receptor is an older woman in good health and CMV-seropositive. The chain links TRBV6-1 to TRBJ1-4; D is uncertain. In nucleotides, the CDR3 is TGTGCCAGCGACCGGGATGGGACTAATGAAAAACTGTTTTTT. Its translation: CASDRDGTNEKLFF.